This TCR beta chain was identified during a study of human T cells and chemical hapten exposure. Overall study: Among samples, TCR yields varied mainly because of small differences in pooled library volume.

The ends lost 5 bases at V and 0 bases at J; junction bases unmatched: 3. CDR1 and CDR2 from the germline V gene are MNHNY and SVGAGI (reference sequence). This CDR3 has 15 amino acids. As for time point: healthy volunteer bleed at 2 weeks. The total RNA was obtained from whole blood that was not fractionated. This clonotype was counted between two and nine times. TCRdb reanalysed the RACE reads using MiXCR and keeps one entry per CDR3 protein. The data contain just over 90,000 distinct CDR3 sequences, roughly 8% of them singletons. Sequencing was done on a sample of whole blood. The sequence was collected from a female donor in good health. Some clones in this sample may be carry-over from other donors' samples. V gene TRBV6-6 combines with J gene TRBJ2-2; 7 bases line up with TRBD1. The DNA for the CDR3 is TGTGCCAGCAGTGGGACAGATGCGAACACCGGGGAGCTGTTTTTT. This gives the protein CASSGTDANTGELFF.